The T cell receptor (beta chain) described here comes from a study of early T cells in non-severe SARS-CoV-2 infection. Across the whole study: The sequenced material was bulk RNA from unsorted whole blood, and its chains were unpaired.

Per germline, CDR1 KGHDR and CDR2 SFDVKD. The CDR3 sequence is 17 residues long. The germline V and J ends were trimmed by 5 bases and 2 bases, with 19 bases remaining between them. Each cDNA molecule carried a unique molecular identifier. One entry per CDR3 protein results from TCRdb running MiXCR on the 5' RACE reads. The repertoire holds some 100,000 distinct CDR3 sequences, with 14% to 15% as singletons. General observations from the study: There was a bias toward anti-spike CD8 responses in VDJdb matching, which missed private and CD4 specificities.

Regarding this clonotype: Its cognate antigen is unknown.

The chain combines TRBV24-1 with TRBJ2-3; D is ambiguous. The TCR originated in an adult who was a healthcare worker with PCR-confirmed SARS-CoV-2 infection or an uninfected control (not recorded which). Sequencing used whole blood. The DNA for the CDR3 is TGTGCCACCAGTGGACCACCGGTGCAGGAGCCCACAGATACGCAGTATTTT. This codes for CATSGPPVQEPTDTQYF.